Presented here are 6 T cell receptor beta chains from one specimen sequenced in a study of T cells generated in artificial thymic organoids. Semi-nested PCR with reverse primers in the TRAC or TRBC constant regions amplified each chain separately. TCRdb fed the 5' RACE reads into MiXCR, producing one record per CDR3 protein. The table has 3,000 to 4,000 distinct CDR3 sequences, roughly 34% seen once. Sample: naive CD8+ T cells from blood. As for subset: CD3+TCRalphabeta+CD8SP T cells; for blood, CD45RO-CCR7+ naive CD8+ T cells. The origin of the receptors is a human donor who gave cord blood stem cells for thymic organoid culture, a cardiac surgery patient who gave postnatal thymus, or a blood donor (not recorded which).

V and J are TRBV4-2 and TRBJ1-5; D gene unclear. The CDR3 runs 15 residues. V was cut by 6 bases and J by 0 bases, with 12 bases left in between. CDR1 LGHNA and CDR2 YNFKEQ come from the germline V gene. CDR3 region: CASRPAVGSNQPQHF. As DNA, the CDR3 is TGTGCCAGCAGACCTGCGGTCGGTAGCAATCAGCCCCAGCATTTT.

The count of this clonotype is one. The V call is TRBV10-3, the J call TRBJ2-2, with a possible D match to TRBD1 (5 bases). The V and J ends lost 2 bases and 7 bases respectively, with 8 bases between them. The CDR3 is made up of 13 amino acids. The germline V gene has CDR1 ENHRY and CDR2 SYGVKD. CDR3 DNA: TGTGCCATCAGTGAGAGGGGTGTCGGGGAGCTGTTTTTT. This encodes CAISERGVGELFF.

This sequence joins TRBV5-4 and TRBJ2-5; 9 bases fit TRBD1. In germline, CDR1 is SGHNT, CDR2 YYREEE (reference sequence). This CDR3 region has 14 residues. J gave up 10 bases and V 3 bases, and 10 bases lay outside the gene matches. The CDR3 loop reads CASSWGQGDLGQYF. The CDR3 region has the DNA TGTGCCAGCAGCTGGGGACAGGGCGACCTTGGCCAGTACTTC. Full variable domain (outside the CDR3, taken from reference TRBV5-4 and TRBJ2-5): ETGVTQSPTHLIKTRGQQVTLRCSSQSGHNTVSWYQQALGQGPQFIFQYYREEENGRGNFPPRFSGLQFPNYSSELNVNALELDDSALYLCASSWGQGDLGQYFGPGTRLLVL.

This clonotype was seen only a few times. The genes are TRBV5-1 and TRBJ2-3, with D unresolved. Trimming took off 7 bases at V and 2 bases at J, with 17 bases between the two ends. CDR3 size: 15 residues. The germline CDR1 and CDR2 sequences are SGHRS and YFSETQ. CDR3 amino acids: CASRLFGRSTDTQYF. In DNA form, the CDR3 reads TGCGCCAGCCGCCTTTTTGGGCGGTCCACAGATACGCAGTATTTT.

By proportion, this clonotype is medium-sized. V is TRBV7-2 and J is TRBJ2-3, with TRBD2 identical over 11 bases. The CDR3 spans 15 residues. Per germline, CDR1 SGHTA and CDR2 FQGNSA. After removal of 6 bases from V and 1 base from J, the junction contained 3 bases not matched to a gene. CDR3 protein: CASSQLAGGTDTQYF. CDR3 DNA: TGTGCCAGCAGTCAACTAGCGGGAGGCACAGATACGCAGTATTTT.

Remarks on this clonotype: Germline and junction disagree at one end, which may indicate a read error. This chain uses TRBV7-3 with TRBJ2-3; D possibly matches TRBD1 or TRBD2 (6 bases each). Germline V lookup: CDR1 SGHTA, CDR2 FQGTGA. CDR3 length: 15 amino acids. The CDR3: CASSSGGGRADTQYF. The CDR3 DNA follows: TGCGCCAGCAGCTCCGGGGGCGGAAGAGCAGATACGCAGTATTTT.